This T cell receptor beta chain is from a study of shared clonotypes between healthy human individuals. Study-wide results and caveats: The small donor group covered limited genetic and exposure diversity.

There are 14 residues in the CDR3. CDR1 and CDR2 (germline): MRHNA, SNTAGT. Trimming at V came to 4 bases and at J to 6 bases, leaving 0 bases not matched to a gene. Produced via immunoSEQ multiplex PCR; TCRdb's table is partial and in-frame only. The sample records 530,000 or so clones, over 75% being singletons. Points on this clone: Antigen specificity is unknown. Other DNA sequences from this sample encode an identical CDR3 as well.

The chain carries TRBV6-4 and TRBJ2-1; TRBD2 matches 13 bases. This clonotype was sampled from a woman in her thirties or forties in good health. Some clones in this sample may be carry-over from other donors' samples. The material sequenced was PBMCs. CDR3 DNA sequence: TGTGCCAGCAGTGGACTAGCGGGAGGCAATGAGCAGTTCTTC. This sequence encodes CASSGLAGGNEQFF.